This TCR beta chain stems from a study of beta chain features in type 1 diabetes. Study-wide findings and caveats: Type 1 diabetes patients had TCRB CDR3s that were shorter (moderately but significantly so) in all four CD4+ subsets.

The purity of all sorted populations exceeded 95%. V was shortened by 1 base and J by 5 bases, with 9 bases between the two germline ends. The CDR3 loop spans 13 amino acids. Germline loops: CDR1 LGHNA, CDR2 YSLEER. The study reverse transcribed the entire isolated RNA, so it sequenced expressed TCRB transcripts. Profiled with immunoSEQ multiplex PCR; TCRdb holds only in-frame clones, not every one. This table has some 360,000 clones, 9.6% appearing once. On this clone itself: Its antigen is unidentified.

The source of this sequence is a man younger than 40 with type 1 diabetes. The V and J genes are TRBV4-3 and TRBJ2-7, with a tentative D call TRBD2 (5 bases). Sequences were obtained from central memory CD4+ T cells from blood. The CDR3 sequence is CASSQGSEDEQYF. In nucleotides, the CDR3 is TGCGCCAGCAGCCAAGGGTCGGAGGACGAGCAGTACTTC.